Below are 2 T cell receptor beta chains sequenced from a single sample in a study of T cells expressing NK-cell markers. Following a re-call of the 5' RACE reads, TCRdb has one entry per CDR3 protein and lacks DNA. The sample data list some 140,000 distinct CDR3 sequences. Sequencing was done on a sample of blood T cells: a sorted CD56 or NKG2C T cell subset, CD4+ or CD8+ T cells, or bulk PBMC T cells (not recorded which). All receptors derive from a woman aged 45-65 years in good health.

The chain combines TRBV3-1 with TRBJ1-1; TCRdb indicates TRBD1, and absent DNA this call remains unverified. The CDR3 consists of 15 residues. The germline V gene encodes CDR1 LGHDT and CDR2 YNNKEL (reference sequence). The CDR3 loop is CASSQGSDRKREAFF.

The V call is TRBV10-3, the J call TRBJ2-1. CDR3 size: 11 residues. CDR1 and CDR2 from the germline V gene are ENHRY and SYGVKD. The CDR3: CAILLGSEQFF.